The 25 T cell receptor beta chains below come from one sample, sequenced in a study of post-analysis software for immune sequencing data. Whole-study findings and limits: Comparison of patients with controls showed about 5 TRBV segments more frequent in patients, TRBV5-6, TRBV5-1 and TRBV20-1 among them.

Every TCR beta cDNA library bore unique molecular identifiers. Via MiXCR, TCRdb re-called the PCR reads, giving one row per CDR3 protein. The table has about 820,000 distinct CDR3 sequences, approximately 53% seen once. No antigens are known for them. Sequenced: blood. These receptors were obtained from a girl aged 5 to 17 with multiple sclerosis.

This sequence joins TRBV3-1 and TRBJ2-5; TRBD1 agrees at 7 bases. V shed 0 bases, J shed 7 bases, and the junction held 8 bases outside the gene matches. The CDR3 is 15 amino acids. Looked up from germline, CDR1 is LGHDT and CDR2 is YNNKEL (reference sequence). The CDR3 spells CASSQDTGVWGTQYF. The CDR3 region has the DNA TGTGCCAGCAGCCAAGACACAGGGGTTTGGGGGACCCAGTACTTC.

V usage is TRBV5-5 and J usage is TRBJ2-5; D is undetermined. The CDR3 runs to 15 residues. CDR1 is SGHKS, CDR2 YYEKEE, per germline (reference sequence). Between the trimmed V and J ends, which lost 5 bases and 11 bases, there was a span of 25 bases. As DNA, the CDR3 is TGTGCCAGCAGATTAGGGTCACCCCCTCTCAATGAGCAGTACTTC. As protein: CASRLGSPPLNEQYF.

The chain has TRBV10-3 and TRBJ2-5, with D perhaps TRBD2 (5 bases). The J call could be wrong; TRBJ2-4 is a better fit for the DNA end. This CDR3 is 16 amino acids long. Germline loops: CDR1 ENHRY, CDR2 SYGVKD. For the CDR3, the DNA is TGTGCCATCAGTGACCCCTCCGGGAACCAGAAAAACATTCAGTACTTC. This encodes CAISDPSGNQKNIQYF.

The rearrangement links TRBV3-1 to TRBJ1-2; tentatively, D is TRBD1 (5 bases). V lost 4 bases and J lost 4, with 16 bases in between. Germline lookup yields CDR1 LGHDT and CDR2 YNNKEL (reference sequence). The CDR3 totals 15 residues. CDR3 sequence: CASSLRGTEVYGYTF. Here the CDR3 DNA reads TGTGCCAGCAGCCTCCGAGGGACGGAGGTCTATGGCTACACCTTC.

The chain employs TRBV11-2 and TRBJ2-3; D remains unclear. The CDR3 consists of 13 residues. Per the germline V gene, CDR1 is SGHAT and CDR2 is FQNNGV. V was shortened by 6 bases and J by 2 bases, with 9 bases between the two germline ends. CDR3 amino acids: CASRARNTDTQYF. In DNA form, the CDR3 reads TGTGCCAGCAGGGCAAGGAACACAGATACGCAGTATTTT. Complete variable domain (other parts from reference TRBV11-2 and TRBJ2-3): EAGVAQSPRYKIIEKRQSVAFWCNPISGHATLYWYQQILGQGPKLLIQFQNNGVVDDSQLPKDRFSAERLKGVDSTLKIQPAKLEDSAVYLCASRARNTDTQYFGPGTRLTVL.

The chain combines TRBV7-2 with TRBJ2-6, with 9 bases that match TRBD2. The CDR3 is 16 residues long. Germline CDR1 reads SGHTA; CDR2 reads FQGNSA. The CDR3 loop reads CGDRTSDSSGANVLTF. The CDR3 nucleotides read TGTGGCGACAGGACTAGCGACAGCTCTGGGGCCAACGTCCTGACTTTC.

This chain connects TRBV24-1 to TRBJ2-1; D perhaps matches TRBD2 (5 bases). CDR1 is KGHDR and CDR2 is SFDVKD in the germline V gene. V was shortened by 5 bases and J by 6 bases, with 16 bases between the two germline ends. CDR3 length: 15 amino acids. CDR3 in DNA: TGTGCCACCAGTGTAACAAGCAGACGGGGCAATGAGCAGTTCTTC. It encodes CATSVTSRRGNEQFF.

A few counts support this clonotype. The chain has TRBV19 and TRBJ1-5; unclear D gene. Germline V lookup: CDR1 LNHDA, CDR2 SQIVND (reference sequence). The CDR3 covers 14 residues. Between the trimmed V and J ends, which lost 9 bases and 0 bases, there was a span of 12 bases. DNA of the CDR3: TGTGCCAGCAGTTTCGGTGGTAGCAATCAGCCCCAGCATTTT. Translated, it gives CASSFGGSNQPQHF.

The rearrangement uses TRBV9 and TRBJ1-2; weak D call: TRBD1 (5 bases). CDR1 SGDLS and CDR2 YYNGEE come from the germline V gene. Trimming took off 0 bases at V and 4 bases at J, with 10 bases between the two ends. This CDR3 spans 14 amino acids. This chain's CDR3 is CASSVAGSVYGYTF. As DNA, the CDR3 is TGTGCCAGCAGCGTAGCAGGGTCCGTCTATGGCTACACCTTC.

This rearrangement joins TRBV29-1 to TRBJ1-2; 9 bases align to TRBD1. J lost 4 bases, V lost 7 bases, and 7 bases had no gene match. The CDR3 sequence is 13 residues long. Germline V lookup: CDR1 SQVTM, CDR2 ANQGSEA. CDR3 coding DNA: TGCAGCGCGACAGGGGGAGAGAGCTATGGCTACACCTTC. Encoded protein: CSATGGESYGYTF.

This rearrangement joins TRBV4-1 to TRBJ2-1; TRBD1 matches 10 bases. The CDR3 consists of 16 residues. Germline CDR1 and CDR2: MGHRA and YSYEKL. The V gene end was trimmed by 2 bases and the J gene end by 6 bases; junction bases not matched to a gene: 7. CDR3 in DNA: TGCGCCAGCAGCCAACCCGGGACAGGGGATGGCAATGAGCAGTTCTTC. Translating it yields CASSQPGTGDGNEQFF.

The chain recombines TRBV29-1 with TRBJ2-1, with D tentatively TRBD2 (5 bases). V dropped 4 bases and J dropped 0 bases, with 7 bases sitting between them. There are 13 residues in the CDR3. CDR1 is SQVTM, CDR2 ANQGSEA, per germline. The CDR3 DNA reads TGCAGCGTTGGTGGGAGCTCCTACAATGAGCAGTTCTTC. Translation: CSVGGSSYNEQFF.

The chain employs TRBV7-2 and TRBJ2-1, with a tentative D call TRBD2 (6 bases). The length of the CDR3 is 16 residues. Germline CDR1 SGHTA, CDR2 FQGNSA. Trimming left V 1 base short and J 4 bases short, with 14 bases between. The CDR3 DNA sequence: TGTGCCAGCAGCTTAGAACGCCGGGGGAGGTACAATGAGCAGTTCTTC. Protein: CASSLERRGRYNEQFF.

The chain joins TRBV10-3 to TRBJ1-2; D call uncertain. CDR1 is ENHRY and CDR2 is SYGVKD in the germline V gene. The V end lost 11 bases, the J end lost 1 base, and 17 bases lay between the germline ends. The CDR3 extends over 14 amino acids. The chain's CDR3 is CAALGQPNNYGYTF. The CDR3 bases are TGTGCCGCCCTCGGGCAGCCTAATAACTATGGCTACACCTTC.

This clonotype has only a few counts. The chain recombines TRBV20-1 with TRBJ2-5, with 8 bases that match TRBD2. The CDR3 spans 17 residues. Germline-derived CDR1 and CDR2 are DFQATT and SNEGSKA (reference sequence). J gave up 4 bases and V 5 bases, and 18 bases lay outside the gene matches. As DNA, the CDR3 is TGCAGTGCTGCTTCCCCAACTAGCGGCGGGGGGCGAGAGACCCAGTACTTC. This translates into CSAASPTSGGGRETQYF.

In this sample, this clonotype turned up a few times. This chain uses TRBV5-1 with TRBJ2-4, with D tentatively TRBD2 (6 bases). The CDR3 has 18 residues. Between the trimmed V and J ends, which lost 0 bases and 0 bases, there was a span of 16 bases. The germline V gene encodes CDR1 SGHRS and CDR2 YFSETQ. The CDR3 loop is CASSLESEGRLAKNIQYF. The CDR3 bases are TGCGCCAGCAGCTTGGAGTCGGAGGGACGGCTAGCCAAAAACATTCAGTACTTC.

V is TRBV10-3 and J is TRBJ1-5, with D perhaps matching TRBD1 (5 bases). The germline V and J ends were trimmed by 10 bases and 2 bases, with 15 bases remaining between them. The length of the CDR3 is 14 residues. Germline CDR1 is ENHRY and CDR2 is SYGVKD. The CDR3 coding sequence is TGTGCCACCCAGGGAGGGGTTGGCAATCAGCCCCAGCATTTT. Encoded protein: CATQGGVGNQPQHF.

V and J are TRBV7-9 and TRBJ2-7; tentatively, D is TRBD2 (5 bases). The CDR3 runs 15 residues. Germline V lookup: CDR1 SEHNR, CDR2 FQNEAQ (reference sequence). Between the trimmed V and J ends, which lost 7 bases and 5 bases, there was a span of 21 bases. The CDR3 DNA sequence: TGTGCCAGCACCGGAAGGACTTTCGGGATCCACGAGCAGTACTTC. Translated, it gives CASTGRTFGIHEQYF.

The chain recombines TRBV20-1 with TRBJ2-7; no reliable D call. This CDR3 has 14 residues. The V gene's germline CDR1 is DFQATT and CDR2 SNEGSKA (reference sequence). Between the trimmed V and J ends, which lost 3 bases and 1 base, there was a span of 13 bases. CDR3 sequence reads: CSARESSYSYEQYF. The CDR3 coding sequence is TGCAGTGCTAGGGAATCATCCTATTCCTACGAGCAGTACTTC.

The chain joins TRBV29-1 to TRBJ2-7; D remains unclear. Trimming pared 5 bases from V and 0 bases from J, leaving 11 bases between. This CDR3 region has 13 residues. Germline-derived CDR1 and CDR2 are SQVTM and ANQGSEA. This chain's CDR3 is CSVHGRSSYEQYF. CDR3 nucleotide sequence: TGCAGCGTTCACGGACGTAGCTCCTACGAGCAGTACTTC.

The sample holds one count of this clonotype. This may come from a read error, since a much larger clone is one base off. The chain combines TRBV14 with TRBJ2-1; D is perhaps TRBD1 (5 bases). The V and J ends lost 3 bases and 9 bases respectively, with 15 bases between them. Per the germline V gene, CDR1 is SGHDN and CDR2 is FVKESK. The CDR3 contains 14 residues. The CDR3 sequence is CASSQAMLGAEQFF. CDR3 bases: TGTGCCAGCAGCCAGGCTATGCTAGGGGCTGAGCAGTTCTTC.

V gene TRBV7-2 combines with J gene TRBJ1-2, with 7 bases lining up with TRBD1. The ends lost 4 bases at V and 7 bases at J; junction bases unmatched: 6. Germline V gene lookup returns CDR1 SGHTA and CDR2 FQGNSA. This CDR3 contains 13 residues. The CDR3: CASSSYRGRGYTF. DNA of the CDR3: TGTGCCAGCAGCTCATACAGGGGTCGTGGCTACACCTTC.

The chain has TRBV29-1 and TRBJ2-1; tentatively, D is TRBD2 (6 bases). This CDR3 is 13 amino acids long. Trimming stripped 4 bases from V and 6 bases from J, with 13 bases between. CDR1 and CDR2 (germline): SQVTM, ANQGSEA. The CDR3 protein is CSVVGTPLNEQFF. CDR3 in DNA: TGCAGCGTTGTAGGGACTCCCCTCAATGAGCAGTTCTTC.

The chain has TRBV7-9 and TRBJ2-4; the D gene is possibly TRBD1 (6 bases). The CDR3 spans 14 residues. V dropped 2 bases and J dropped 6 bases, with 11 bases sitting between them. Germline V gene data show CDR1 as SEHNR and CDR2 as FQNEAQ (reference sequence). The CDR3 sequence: CASSLSQGRNIQYF. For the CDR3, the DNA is TGTGCCAGCAGCTTAAGTCAGGGGAGAAACATTCAGTACTTC.

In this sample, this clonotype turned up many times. In DNA form, the CDR3 reads TGTGCCAGCAGTTTGTCGATGGTTAATTCACCCCTCCACTTT. This sequence encodes CASSLSMVNSPLHF. The chain carries TRBV12-3 or TRBV12-4 and TRBJ1-6, with unresolved D. This CDR3 is 14 amino acids long. V lost 3 bases and J 6 bases, leaving 9 bases between the germline ends.